The source of this T cell receptor (beta chain) is a study of Graves' ophthalmopathy and Graves' hyperthyroidism. About the study: Stable hyperthyroid donors showed no ophthalmopathy during 18 months follow-up.

On this clonotype: Antigen unknown. One end of the junction varies from germline; a read error may be responsible.

Study-wide results and caveats: Clonotypes were expanded in thyroid at above 0.001 frequency, and most also appeared in blood.

Amplification targeted the TCR beta CDR3 regions, with RNA transcripts as the source material. The workflow started with a first-round RT-PCR run with HTBI primers and then moved on to a second-round multiplex PCR. MiXCR was run by TCRdb on the multiplex PCR reads, yielding one entry per CDR3 protein. The sample has roughly 1.1 million distinct CDR3 sequences, 35% to 40% seen once; the top ten hold 11%. CDR1 and CDR2 from the germline V gene are ENHRY and SYGVKD. The CDR3 loop spans 17 amino acids. This TCR came from an adult man with Graves' hyperthyroidism. The chain employs TRBV10-3 and TRBJ2-6; D might be TRBD1 (6 bases). Input material: peripheral blood or thyroid tissue (not recorded which). The CDR3, as DNA: TGTGCCAGCAGTTACTCGAGGGGGAGATCTGGGGCCAACGTCCTGACTTTC. Translated, it gives CASSYSRGRSGANVLTF.